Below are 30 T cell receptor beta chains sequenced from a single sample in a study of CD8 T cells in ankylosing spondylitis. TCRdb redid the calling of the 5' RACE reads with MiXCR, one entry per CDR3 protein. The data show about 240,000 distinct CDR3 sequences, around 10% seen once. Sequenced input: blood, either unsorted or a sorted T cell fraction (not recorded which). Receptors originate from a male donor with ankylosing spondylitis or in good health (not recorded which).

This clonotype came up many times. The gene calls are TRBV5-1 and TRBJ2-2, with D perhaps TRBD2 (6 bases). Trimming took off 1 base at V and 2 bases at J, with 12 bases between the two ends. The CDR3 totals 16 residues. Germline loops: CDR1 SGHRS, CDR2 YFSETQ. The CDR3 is CASSLTRDSNTGELFF. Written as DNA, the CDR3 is TGCGCCAGCAGCTTGACCCGGGACTCTAACACCGGGGAGCTGTTTTTT.

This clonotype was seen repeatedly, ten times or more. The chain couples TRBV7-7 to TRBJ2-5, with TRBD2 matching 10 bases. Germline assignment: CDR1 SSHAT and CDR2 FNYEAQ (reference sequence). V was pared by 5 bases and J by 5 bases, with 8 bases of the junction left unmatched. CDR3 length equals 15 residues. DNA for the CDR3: TGTGCCAGCAGCAGCGGACTAGCGGTTAAGGAGACCCAGTACTTC. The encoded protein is CASSSGLAVKETQYF.

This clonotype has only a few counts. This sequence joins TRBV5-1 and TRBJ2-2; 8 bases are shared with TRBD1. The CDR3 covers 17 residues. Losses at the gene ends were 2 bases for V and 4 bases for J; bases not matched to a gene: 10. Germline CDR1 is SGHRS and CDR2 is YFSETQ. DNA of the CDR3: TGCGCCAGCAGCTTAGACCCAGGGGGCGATGGCACCGGGGAGCTGTTTTTT. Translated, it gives CASSLDPGGDGTGELFF.

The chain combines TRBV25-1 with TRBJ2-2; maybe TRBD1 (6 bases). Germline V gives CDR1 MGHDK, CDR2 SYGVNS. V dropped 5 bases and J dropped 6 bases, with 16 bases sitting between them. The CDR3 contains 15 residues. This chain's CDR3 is CASSPPVGHAGELFF. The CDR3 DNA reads TGTGCCAGCAGTCCGCCGGTGGGACACGCCGGGGAGCTGTTTTTT.

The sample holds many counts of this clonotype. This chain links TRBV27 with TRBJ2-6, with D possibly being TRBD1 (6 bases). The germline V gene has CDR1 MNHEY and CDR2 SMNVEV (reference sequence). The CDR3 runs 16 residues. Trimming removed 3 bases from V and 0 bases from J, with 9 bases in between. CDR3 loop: CASSFTGNSGANVLTF. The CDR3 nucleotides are TGTGCCAGCAGTTTCACAGGGAACTCTGGGGCCAACGTCCTGACTTTC.

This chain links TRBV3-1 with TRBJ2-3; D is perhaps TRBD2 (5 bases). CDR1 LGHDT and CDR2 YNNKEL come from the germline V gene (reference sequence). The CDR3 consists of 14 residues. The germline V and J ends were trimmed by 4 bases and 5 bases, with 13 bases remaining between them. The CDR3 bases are TGTGCCAGCAGCCGTACCGAAGAGGGAGATACGCAGTATTTT. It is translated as CASSRTEEGDTQYF.

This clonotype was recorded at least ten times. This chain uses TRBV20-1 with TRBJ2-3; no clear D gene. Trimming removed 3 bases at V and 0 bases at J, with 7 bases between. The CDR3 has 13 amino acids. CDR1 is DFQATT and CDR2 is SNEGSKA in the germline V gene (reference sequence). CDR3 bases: TGCAGTGCTAGCGGCGAGAGCACAGATACGCAGTATTTT. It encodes CSASGESTDTQYF.

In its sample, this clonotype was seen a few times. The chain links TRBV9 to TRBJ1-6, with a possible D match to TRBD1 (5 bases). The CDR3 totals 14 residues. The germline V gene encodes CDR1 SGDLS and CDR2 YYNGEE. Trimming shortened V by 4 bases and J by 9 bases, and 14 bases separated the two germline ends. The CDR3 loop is CASSPREVGSPLHF. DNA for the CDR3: TGTGCCAGCAGCCCCAGGGAAGTAGGTTCACCCCTCCACTTT.

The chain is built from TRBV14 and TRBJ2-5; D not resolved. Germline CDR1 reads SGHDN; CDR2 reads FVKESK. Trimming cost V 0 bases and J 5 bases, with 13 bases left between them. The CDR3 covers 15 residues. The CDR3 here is CASSQDHGVWETQYF. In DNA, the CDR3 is TGTGCCAGCAGCCAAGATCATGGGGTGTGGGAGACCCAGTACTTC.

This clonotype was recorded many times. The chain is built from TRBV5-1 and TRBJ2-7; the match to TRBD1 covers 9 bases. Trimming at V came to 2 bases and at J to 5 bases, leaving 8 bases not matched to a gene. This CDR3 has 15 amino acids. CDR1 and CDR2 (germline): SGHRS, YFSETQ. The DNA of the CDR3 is TGCGCCAGCAGCTTCCCGGGACAGGGTTACCACGAGCAGTACTTC. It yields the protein CASSFPGQGYHEQYF.

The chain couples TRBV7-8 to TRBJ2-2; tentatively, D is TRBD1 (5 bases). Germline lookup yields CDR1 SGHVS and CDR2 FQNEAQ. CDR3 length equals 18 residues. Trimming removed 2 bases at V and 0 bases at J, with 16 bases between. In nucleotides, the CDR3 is TGTGCCAGCAGCTTAAGAACTGCAGGGCTCGCGAACACCGGGGAGCTGTTTTTT. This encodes CASSLRTAGLANTGELFF. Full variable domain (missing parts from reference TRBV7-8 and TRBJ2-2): GAGVSQSPRYKVAKRGQDVALRCDPISGHVSLFWYQQALGQGPEFLTYFQNEAQLDKSGLPSDRFFAERPEGSVSTLKIQRTQQEDSAVYLCASSLRTAGLANTGELFFGEGSRLTVL.

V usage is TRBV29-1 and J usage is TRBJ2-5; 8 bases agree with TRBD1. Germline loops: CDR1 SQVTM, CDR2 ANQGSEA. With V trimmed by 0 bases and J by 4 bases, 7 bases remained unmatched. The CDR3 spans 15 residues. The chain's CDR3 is CSVEDTGQGRETQYF. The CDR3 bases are TGCAGCGTTGAAGACACAGGACAGGGACGAGAGACCCAGTACTTC.

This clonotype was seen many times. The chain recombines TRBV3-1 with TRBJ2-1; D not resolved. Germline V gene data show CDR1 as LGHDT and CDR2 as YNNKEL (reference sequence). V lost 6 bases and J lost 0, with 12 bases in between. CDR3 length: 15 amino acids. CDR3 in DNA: TGTGCCAGCAGAGGCGATCTGAGCTCCTACAATGAGCAGTTCTTC. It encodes CASRGDLSSYNEQFF.

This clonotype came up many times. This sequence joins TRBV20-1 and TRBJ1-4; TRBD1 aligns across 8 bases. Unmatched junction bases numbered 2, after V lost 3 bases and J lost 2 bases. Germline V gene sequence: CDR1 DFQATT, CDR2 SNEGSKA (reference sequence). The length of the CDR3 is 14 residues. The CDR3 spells CSASRGLTNEKLFF. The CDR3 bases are TGCAGTGCTAGCAGGGGGCTGACTAATGAAAAACTGTTTTTT.

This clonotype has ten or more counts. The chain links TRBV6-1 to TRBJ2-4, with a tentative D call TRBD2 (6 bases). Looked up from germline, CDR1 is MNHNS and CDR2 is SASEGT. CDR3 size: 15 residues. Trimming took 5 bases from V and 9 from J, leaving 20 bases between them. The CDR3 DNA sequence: TGTGCCAGCAGTCCCCCTCCCCGGGGTAGCGGCATTCAGTACTTC. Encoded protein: CASSPPPRGSGIQYF.

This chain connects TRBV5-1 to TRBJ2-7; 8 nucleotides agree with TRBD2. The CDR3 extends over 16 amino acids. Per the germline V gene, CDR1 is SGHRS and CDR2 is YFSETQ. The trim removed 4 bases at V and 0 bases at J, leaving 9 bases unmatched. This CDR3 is CASSPKDGGGSYEQYF. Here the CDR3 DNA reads TGCGCCAGCAGCCCCAAAGACGGGGGGGGCTCCTACGAGCAGTACTTC.

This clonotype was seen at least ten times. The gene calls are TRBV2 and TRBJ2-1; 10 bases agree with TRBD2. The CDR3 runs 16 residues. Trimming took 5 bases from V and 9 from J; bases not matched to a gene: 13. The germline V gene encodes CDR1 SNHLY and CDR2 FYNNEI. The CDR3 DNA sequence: TGTGCCAGCAGTCTTGAAAATAGCGGGAGGTCGGGTGAGCAGTTCTTC. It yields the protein CASSLENSGRSGEQFF.

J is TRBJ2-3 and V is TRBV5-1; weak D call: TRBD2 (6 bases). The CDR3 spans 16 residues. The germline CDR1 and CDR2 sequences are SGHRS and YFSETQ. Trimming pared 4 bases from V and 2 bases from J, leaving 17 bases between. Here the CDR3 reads CASSPGGRIFTDTQYF. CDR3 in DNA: TGCGCCAGCAGCCCCGGAGGGCGGATTTTCACAGATACGCAGTATTTT.

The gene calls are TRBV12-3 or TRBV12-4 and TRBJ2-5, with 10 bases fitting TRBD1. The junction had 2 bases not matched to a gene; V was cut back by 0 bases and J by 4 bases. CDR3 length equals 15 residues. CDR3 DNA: TGTGCCAGCAGTTTAGCCGGACAGGGGGGAGAGACCCAGTACTTC. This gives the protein CASSLAGQGGETQYF.

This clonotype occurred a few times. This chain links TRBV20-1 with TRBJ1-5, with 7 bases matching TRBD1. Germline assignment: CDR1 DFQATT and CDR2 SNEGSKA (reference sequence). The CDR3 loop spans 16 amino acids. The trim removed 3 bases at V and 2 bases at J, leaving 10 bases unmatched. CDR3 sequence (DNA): TGCAGTGCTAGTGGGGGCAGGGGGAGTCGCAATCAGCCCCAGCATTTT. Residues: CSASGGRGSRNQPQHF.

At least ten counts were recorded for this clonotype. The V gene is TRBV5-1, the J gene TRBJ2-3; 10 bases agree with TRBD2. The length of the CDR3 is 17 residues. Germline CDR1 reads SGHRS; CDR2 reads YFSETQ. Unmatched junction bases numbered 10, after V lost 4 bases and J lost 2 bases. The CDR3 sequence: CASSPLTSGVLTDTQYF. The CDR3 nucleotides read TGCGCCAGCAGCCCACTTACTAGCGGGGTGCTCACAGATACGCAGTATTTT.

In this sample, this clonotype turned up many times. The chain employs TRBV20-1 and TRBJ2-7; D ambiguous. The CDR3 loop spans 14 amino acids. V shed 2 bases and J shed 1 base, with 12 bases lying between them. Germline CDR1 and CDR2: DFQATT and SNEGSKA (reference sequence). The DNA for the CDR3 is TGCAGTGCTAGACCCGTCGGGTTTTCCTACGAGCAGTACTTC. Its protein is CSARPVGFSYEQYF.

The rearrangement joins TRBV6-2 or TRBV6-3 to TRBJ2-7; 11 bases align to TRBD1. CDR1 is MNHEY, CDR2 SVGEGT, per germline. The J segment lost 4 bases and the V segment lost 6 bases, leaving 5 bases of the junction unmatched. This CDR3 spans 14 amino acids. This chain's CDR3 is CASRRTGGLYEQYF. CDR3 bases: TGTGCCAGCAGGAGGACAGGGGGCCTTTACGAGCAGTACTTC.

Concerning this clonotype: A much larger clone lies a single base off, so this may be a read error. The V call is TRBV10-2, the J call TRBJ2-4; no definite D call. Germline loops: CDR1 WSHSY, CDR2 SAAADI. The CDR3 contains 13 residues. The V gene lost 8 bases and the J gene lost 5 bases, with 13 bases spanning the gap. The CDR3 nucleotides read TGCGCCAGCGCTCACGGTTTCCAAAACATTCAGTACTTC. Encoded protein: CASAHGFQNIQYF.

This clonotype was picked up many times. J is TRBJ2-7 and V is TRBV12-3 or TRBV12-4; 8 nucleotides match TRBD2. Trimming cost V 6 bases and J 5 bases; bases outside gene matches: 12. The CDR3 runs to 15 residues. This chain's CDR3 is CASSRPLAASHEQYF. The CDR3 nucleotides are TGTGCCAGCAGCCGCCCACTAGCGGCCTCACACGAGCAGTACTTC.

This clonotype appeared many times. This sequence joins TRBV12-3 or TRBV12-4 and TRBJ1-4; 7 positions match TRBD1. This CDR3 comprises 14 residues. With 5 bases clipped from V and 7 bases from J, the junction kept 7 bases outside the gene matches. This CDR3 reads CASSPRQGTEKLFF. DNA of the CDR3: TGTGCCAGCAGTCCCCGACAGGGAACTGAAAAACTGTTTTTT.

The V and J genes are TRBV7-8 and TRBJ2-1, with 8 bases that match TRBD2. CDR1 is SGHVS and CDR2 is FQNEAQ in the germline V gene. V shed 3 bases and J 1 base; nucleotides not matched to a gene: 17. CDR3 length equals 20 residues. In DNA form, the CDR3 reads TGTGCCAGCAGCTTTACGCTAGCGGGCACCCAAGGGAGTTCCTACAATGAGCAGTTCTTC. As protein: CASSFTLAGTQGSSYNEQFF.

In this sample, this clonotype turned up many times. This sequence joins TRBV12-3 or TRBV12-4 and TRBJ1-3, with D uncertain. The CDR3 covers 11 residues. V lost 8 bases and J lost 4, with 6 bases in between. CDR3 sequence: CASGMGNTIYF. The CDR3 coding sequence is TGTGCCAGCGGGATGGGAAACACCATATATTTT.

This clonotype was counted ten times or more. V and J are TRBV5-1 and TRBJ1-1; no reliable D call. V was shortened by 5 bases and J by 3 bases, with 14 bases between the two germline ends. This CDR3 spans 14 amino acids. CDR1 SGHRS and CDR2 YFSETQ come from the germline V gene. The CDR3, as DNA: TGCGCCAGCAGTAGGACGAGTAGCGACACTGAAGCTTTCTTT. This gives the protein CASSRTSSDTEAFF. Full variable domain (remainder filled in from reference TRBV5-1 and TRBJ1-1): KAGVTQTPRYLIKTRGQQVTLSCSPISGHRSVSWYQQTPGQGLQFLFEYFSETQRNKGNFPGRFSGRQFSNSRSEMNVSTLELGDSALYLCASSRTSSDTEAFFGQGTRLTVV.

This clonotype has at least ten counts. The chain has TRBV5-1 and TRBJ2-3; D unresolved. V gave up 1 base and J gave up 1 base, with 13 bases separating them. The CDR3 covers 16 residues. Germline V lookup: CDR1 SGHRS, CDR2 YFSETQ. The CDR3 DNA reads TGCGCCAGCAGCTTGCCTCTCCTATCCGGCACAGATACGCAGTATTTT. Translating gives CASSLPLLSGTDTQYF.